This TCR beta chain was sequenced in a study of neoadjuvant anti-PD-1 for oral cavity cancer. The time point denotes: after neoadjuvant nivolumab, at surgical resection. PBMCs were not maintained or expanded in culture before analysis. This clone was seen a handful of times. The antigen remains undetermined. V was pared by 4 bases and J by 4 bases, with 22 bases between. The germline V gene encodes CDR1 MDHEN and CDR2 SYDVKM. The CDR3 has 17 amino acids. Study outcomes and limitations: Post-nivolumab, blood T cell clonality was significantly elevated in non-responders.

Assay used: immunoSEQ multiplex PCR; TCRdb lists only in-frame clones, some missing. This sample has roughly 14,000 clones; more than 75% occur once, and the top ten carry 2.4%. The V call is TRBV28, the J call TRBJ1-2; a weak D match, TRBD1 (6 bases). The clonotype originates from a person aged 40 to 85 with oral cavity squamous cell carcinoma. The sequencing here drew on PBMCs, taken after nivolumab (anti-PD-1) treatment. For the CDR3, the DNA is TGTGCCAGCAGTTCATCACCCACAGGGCCCCAAATCTATGGCTACACCTTC. This translates into CASSSSPTGPQIYGYTF.